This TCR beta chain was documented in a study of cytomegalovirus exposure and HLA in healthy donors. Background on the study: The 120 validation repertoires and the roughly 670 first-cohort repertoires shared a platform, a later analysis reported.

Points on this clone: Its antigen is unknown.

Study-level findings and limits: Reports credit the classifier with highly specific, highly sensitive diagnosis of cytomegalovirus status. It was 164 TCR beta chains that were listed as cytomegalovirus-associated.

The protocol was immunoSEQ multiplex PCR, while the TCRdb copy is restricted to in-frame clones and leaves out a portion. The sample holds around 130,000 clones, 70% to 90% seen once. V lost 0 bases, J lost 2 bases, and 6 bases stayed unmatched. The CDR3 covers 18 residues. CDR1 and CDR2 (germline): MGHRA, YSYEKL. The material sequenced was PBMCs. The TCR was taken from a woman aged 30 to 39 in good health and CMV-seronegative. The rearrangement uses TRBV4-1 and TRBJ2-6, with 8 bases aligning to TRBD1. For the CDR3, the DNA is TGCGCCAGCAGCCAAGATCTAACAGGGGGGACTGGGGCCAACGTCCTGACTTTC. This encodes CASSQDLTGGTGANVLTF.